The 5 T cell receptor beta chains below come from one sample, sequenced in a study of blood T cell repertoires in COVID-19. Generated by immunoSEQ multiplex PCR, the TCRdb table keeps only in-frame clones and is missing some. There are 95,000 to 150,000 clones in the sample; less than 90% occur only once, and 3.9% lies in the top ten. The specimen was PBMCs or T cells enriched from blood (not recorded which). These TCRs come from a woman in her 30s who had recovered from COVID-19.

The CDR3 nucleotides read TGTGCCTGGAGTGTACGGGGACTGCGAAGCAATCAGCCCCAGCATTTT. Translating gives CAWSVRGLRSNQPQHF. This rearrangement joins TRBV30 to TRBJ1-5; perhaps TRBD1 as D (5 bases). Trimming took off 0 bases at V and 1 base at J, with 13 bases between the two ends. Germline V gives CDR1 GTSNPN, CDR2 SVGIG (reference sequence). This CDR3 comprises 16 residues.

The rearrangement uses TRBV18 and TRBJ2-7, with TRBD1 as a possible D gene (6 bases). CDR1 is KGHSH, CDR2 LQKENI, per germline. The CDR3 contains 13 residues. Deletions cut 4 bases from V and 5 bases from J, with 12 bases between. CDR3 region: CASSLRQDHEQYF. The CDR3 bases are TGTGCCAGCTCACTCCGACAGGACCACGAGCAGTACTTC.

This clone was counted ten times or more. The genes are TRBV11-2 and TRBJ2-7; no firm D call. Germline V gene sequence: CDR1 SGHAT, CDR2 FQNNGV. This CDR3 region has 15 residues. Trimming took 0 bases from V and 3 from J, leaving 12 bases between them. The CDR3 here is CASSLERNSIYEQYF. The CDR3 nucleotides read TGTGCCAGCAGCTTAGAACGAAACAGTATCTACGAGCAGTACTTC.

DNA for the CDR3: TGTGCCACCAATCGACGGAGCTCCTACGAGCAGTACTTC. This codes for CATNRRSSYEQYF. The gene calls are TRBV27 and TRBJ2-7; D remains ambiguous. Trimming stripped 10 bases from V and 0 bases from J, with 13 bases between. CDR1 is MNHEY and CDR2 is SMNVEV in the germline V gene (reference sequence). This CDR3 is built from 13 residues.

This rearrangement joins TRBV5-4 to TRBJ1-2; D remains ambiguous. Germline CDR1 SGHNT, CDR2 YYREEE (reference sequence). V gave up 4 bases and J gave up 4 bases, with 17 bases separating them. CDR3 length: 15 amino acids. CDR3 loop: CASSPVGTSIYGYTF. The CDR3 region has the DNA TGTGCCAGCAGCCCGGTGGGCACCTCTATCTATGGCTACACCTTC.